This TCR beta chain emerged from a study of a mutant IDH1 vaccine in newly diagnosed glioma. Points from the study as a whole: Among top peripheral T cell clonotypes, changes seemed unrelated to pseudoprogression.

As concerns this clone: Its antigen is still unknown.

Profiled with immunoSEQ multiplex PCR; TCRdb holds only in-frame clones, not every one. Of some 44,000 clones in the sample, about 80% were seen once. The time point denotes: week 35, safety follow-up. Vaccination used 300 ug of mutant IDH1 20-mer peptide per dose, with topical imiquimod. The CDR3 is made up of 15 amino acids. V lost 5 bases and J 3 bases, leaving 15 bases between the germline ends. CDR1 SGHVS and CDR2 FNYEAQ come from the germline V gene. This clonotype originated in a woman aged 45-60 years with glioma. The sequenced sample was PBMCs, obtained from a glioma patient whose treatment included an IDH1 peptide vaccine. V gene TRBV7-6 combines with J gene TRBJ2-3; D unresolved. CDR3 nucleotide sequence: TGTGCCAGCAGCCCGAAACTCCACCGGACAGATACGCAGTATTTT. Translating gives CASSPKLHRTDTQYF.